This T cell receptor (beta chain) is drawn from a study of blood T cell repertoires in COVID-19. The wider study: Both acute and convalescent COVID-19 samples were obtained from the United States, Italy and Spain. PBMCs, B-cell-depleted T cells, or T cells provided the cDNA or gDNA that made up the material.

The CDR3 has 15 amino acids. Deletions cut 1 base from V and 0 bases from J, with 8 bases between. Germline lookup yields CDR1 SEHNR and CDR2 FQNEAQ (reference sequence). Authors' processing steps: Scientists estimated how many nucleated cells there were by amplifying reference gene primers. Profiled with immunoSEQ multiplex PCR; TCRdb holds only in-frame clones, not every one. V, J and clone size derive from that table, while D and trimming were established from the DNA sequence. The profile shows roughly 59,000 clones, about 81% of them singletons. This receptor was obtained from a man aged 80 or over with acute or convalescent COVID-19. The source material was peripheral blood. The chain employs TRBV7-9 and TRBJ2-3; a possible D gene is TRBD2 (5 bases). The CDR3 bases are TGTGCCAGCAGCTTAGAGGGCGGGAGCACAGATACGCAGTATTTT. Protein: CASSLEGGSTDTQYF.